The 30 T cell receptor beta chains below were found in one sample sequenced in a study of response to subunit inactivated influenza vaccine. TCRdb ran MiXCR on the RT-PCR reads and lists one entry per CDR3 protein. The repertoire holds 860,000 or so distinct CDR3 sequences, approximately 22% seen once, with more than 8.5% in the top ten. Sample: PBMCs from blood, taken about 5 days after vaccination. The receptor set was obtained from a man aged 45 to 65 who received an inactivated influenza vaccine.

In this sample, this clonotype turned up a few times. J is TRBJ2-1 and V is TRBV9; D is uncertain. The germline V gene has CDR1 SGDLS and CDR2 YYNGEE. The CDR3 has 14 amino acids. Trimming stripped 5 bases from V and 0 bases from J, with 9 bases between. CDR3 amino acids: CASRPTSSYNEQFF. The CDR3 nucleotides are TGTGCCAGCAGGCCTACGAGCTCCTACAATGAGCAGTTCTTC.

This chain links TRBV20-1 with TRBJ2-5; TRBD2 matches 7 bases. CDR3 length: 15 residues. Germline V CDR1 and CDR2: DFQATT, SNEGSKA (reference sequence). Trimming at V came to 4 bases and at J to 0 bases, leaving 8 bases not matched to a gene. The CDR3 nucleotides read TGCAGTGCTAAAGGAGCGGGAAGGGACCAAGAGACCCAGTACTTC. Its protein is CSAKGAGRDQETQYF.

This clonotype came up a few times. The gene calls are TRBV20-1 and TRBJ1-6, with D perhaps TRBD1 (6 bases). V lost 0 bases and J lost 7, with 19 bases in between. This CDR3 has 17 residues. Germline V CDR1 and CDR2: DFQATT, SNEGSKA (reference sequence). DNA of the CDR3: TGCAGTGCTAGAGATTATTCGGAAGGAGGGGGAAATTCACCCCTCCACTTT. Protein product: CSARDYSEGGGNSPLHF.

This chain joins TRBV5-1 and TRBJ1-4; D gene unclear. Trimming cost V 3 bases and J 0 bases, with 9 bases left between them. Germline lookup yields CDR1 SGHRS and CDR2 YFSETQ. The CDR3 loop spans 15 amino acids. In DNA form, the CDR3 reads TGCGCCAGCAGCTGGCAGGATGCAACTAATGAAAAACTGTTTTTT. Its protein product is CASSWQDATNEKLFF.

This clonotype was detected a few times. This chain joins TRBV3-1 and TRBJ2-5; the D is unclear. This CDR3 has 15 amino acids. Trimming took 5 bases from V and 5 from J, leaving 18 bases between them. Germline CDR1 reads LGHDT; CDR2 reads YNNKEL (reference sequence). The CDR3: CASSGKDPPGETQYF. The CDR3 coding sequence is TGTGCCAGCAGCGGAAAGGACCCGCCGGGTGAGACCCAGTACTTC.

The chain recombines TRBV20-1 with TRBJ2-7; D remains ambiguous. With 5 bases removed from V and 5 bases from J, the gap between germline ends came to 13 bases. Germline V gene sequence: CDR1 DFQATT, CDR2 SNEGSKA (reference sequence). The CDR3 loop spans 12 amino acids. This CDR3 is CSAPMGSNEQYF. In DNA form, the CDR3 reads TGCAGTGCTCCTATGGGGTCCAACGAGCAGTACTTC.

This clonotype was observed a handful of times. This chain joins TRBV7-9 and TRBJ2-4, with D unclear. CDR1 and CDR2 from the germline V gene are SEHNR and FQNEAQ (reference sequence). This CDR3 is built from 17 residues. Trimming removed 5 bases from V and 3 bases from J, with 20 bases in between. CDR3 amino acids: CASSSLGLLVGKNIQYF. Here the CDR3 DNA reads TGTGCCAGCAGCAGCTTAGGCCTACTCGTGGGCAAAAACATTCAGTACTTC.

The CDR3 sequence: CAISVRLSVYEQYF. The CDR3 nucleotides are TGTGCCATCAGTGTTAGGCTTAGCGTATACGAGCAGTACTTC. The chain employs TRBV10-3 and TRBJ2-7; D may be TRBD2 (5 bases). CDR3 length: 14 residues. Trimming removed 4 bases from V and 4 bases from J, with 14 bases in between. Germline values: CDR1 ENHRY, CDR2 SYGVKD.

The rearrangement links TRBV10-3 to TRBJ2-3, with D hard to call. From germline, CDR1 is ENHRY and CDR2 SYGVKD. This CDR3 contains 15 residues. With 1 base removed from V and 2 bases from J, the gap between germline ends came to 10 bases. In nucleotides, the CDR3 is TGTGCCATCAGTGAGTGGGGATTCGACACAGATACGCAGTATTTT. It specifies CAISEWGFDTDTQYF.

The gene calls are TRBV29-1 and TRBJ2-7; weak D call: TRBD1 (5 bases). Between the trimmed V and J ends, which lost 4 bases and 2 bases, there was a span of 15 bases. The CDR3 is 14 amino acids. Germline CDR1 SQVTM, CDR2 ANQGSEA. CDR3 amino acids: CSVVPQGVPYEQYF. CDR3 sequence (DNA): TGCAGCGTTGTGCCTCAGGGTGTTCCCTACGAGCAGTACTTC.

In regard to this clonotype: At one of its ends the junction is not consistent with the germline gene, which may arise from a read error. The chain carries TRBV10-3 and TRBJ2-3, with unresolved D. The CDR3 is 12 residues long. The germline V gene encodes CDR1 ENHRY and CDR2 SYGVKD. Here the CDR3 reads CAISKSGDTQYF. CDR3 nucleotide sequence: TGTGCCATCAGTAAGTCTGGAGATACGCAGTATTTT.

This sequence joins TRBV12-3 or TRBV12-4 and TRBJ2-3; 7 nucleotides line up with TRBD2. This CDR3 is 17 amino acids long. V was pared by 6 bases and J by 3 bases, with 15 bases of the junction left unmatched. The CDR3 DNA follows: TGTGCCAGCAGGAAATCAGGGAGGGAGAGGAGAACAGATACGCAGTATTTT. It is translated as CASRKSGRERRTDTQYF.

This clonotype was counted between two and nine times. The V call is TRBV12-3 or TRBV12-4, the J call TRBJ2-2, with 8 bases aligning to TRBD2. Germline trimming cut 10 bases from V and 7 bases from J; bases unmatched to any gene: 11. CDR3 length: 14 residues. CDR3 residues: CATRKSGSNGELFF. CDR3 coding DNA: TGTGCCACCAGAAAAAGCGGGAGCAACGGGGAGCTGTTTTTT.

This clonotype has only a few counts. V usage is TRBV29-1 and J usage is TRBJ2-7; D is unresolved. V was cut by 7 bases and J by 4 bases, with 11 bases left in between. Germline V CDR1 and CDR2: SQVTM, ANQGSEA. This CDR3 is built from 11 residues. The CDR3 DNA follows: TGCAGCGGATTGAGGAATTACGAGCAGTACTTC. This encodes CSGLRNYEQYF.

As DNA, the CDR3 is TGTGCCAGCAGCGTGGGCCTTCGGGAGACCCAGTACTTC. Protein sequence: CASSVGLRETQYF. The chain combines TRBV7-2 with TRBJ2-5; D is unresolved. Germline V gene sequence: CDR1 SGHTA, CDR2 FQGNSA. The ends were cut back, 5 bases at V and 5 bases at J, with 12 bases in the middle. The length of the CDR3 is 13 residues.

J is TRBJ2-7 and V is TRBV20-1, with a tentative D call TRBD2 (5 bases). The germline CDR1 and CDR2 sequences are DFQATT and SNEGSKA (reference sequence). CDR3 length: 11 residues. V was shortened by 1 base and J by 5 bases, with 6 bases between the two germline ends. The CDR3 is CSARAGNEQYF. As DNA, the CDR3 is TGCAGTGCTAGAGCGGGAAACGAGCAGTACTTC.

This sequence joins TRBV14 and TRBJ2-1; D gene ambiguous. Germline V gene sequence: CDR1 SGHDN, CDR2 FVKESK. This CDR3 has 15 residues. Trimming pared 6 bases from V and 4 bases from J, leaving 16 bases between. This chain's CDR3 is CASRLTNSYYNEQFF. For the CDR3, the DNA is TGTGCCAGCAGACTAACGAACTCTTATTACAATGAGCAGTTCTTC.

Here the CDR3 reads CASRLAATGTDIHNEQFF. CDR3 nucleotide sequence: TGTGCCAGCAGATTAGCTGCTACCGGGACAGATATTCACAATGAGCAGTTCTTC. The chain employs TRBV2 and TRBJ2-1; 7 bases map to TRBD1. CDR3 length: 18 residues. Trimming at V came to 6 bases and at J to 5 bases, leaving 19 bases not matched to a gene. Germline values: CDR1 SNHLY, CDR2 FYNNEI.

This clonotype has only a few counts. The chain joins TRBV4-2 to TRBJ1-4, with a possible D match to TRBD1 (6 bases). This CDR3 is 16 amino acids long. Germline V CDR1 and CDR2: LGHNA, YNFKEQ. Trimming stripped 4 bases from V and 8 bases from J, with 20 bases between. The CDR3 DNA follows: TGTGCCAGCAGCCGCTTCCAGACAGGATCAAAGGAAAAACTGTTTTTT. It translates to CASSRFQTGSKEKLFF.

This clonotype was seen only a few times. The chain has TRBV9 and TRBJ2-7; D not resolved. The CDR3 sequence is 15 residues long. CDR1 and CDR2 from the germline V gene are SGDLS and YYNGEE. Trimming took 4 bases from V and 3 from J, leaving 17 bases between them. The chain's CDR3 is CASSKGPDPFYEQYF. CDR3 nucleotide sequence: TGTGCCAGCAGCAAAGGACCCGATCCTTTCTACGAGCAGTACTTC.

This clonotype was seen more than once but under ten times. The chain links TRBV7-9 to TRBJ2-1; 15 bases are shared with TRBD2. V was clipped by 4 bases and J by 5 bases; unmatched bases: 0. Per the germline V gene, CDR1 is SEHNR and CDR2 is FQNEAQ (reference sequence). The CDR3 has 15 residues. CDR3 sequence: CASSWTSGGDNEQFF. The DNA for the CDR3 is TGTGCCAGCAGCTGGACTAGCGGGGGGGACAATGAGCAGTTCTTC.

This clonotype was detected a few times. The chain uses TRBV20-1 and TRBJ2-5; the match to TRBD2 covers 14 bases. The germline CDR1 and CDR2 sequences are DFQATT and SNEGSKA (reference sequence). CDR3 length equals 16 residues. V shed 3 bases, J shed 6 bases, and the junction held 9 bases outside the gene matches. The CDR3 DNA follows: TGCAGTGCTAGGGGACTAGCGGGAGTAGGTGTTAAGACCCAGTACTTC. Protein sequence: CSARGLAGVGVKTQYF.

V gene TRBV9 combines with J gene TRBJ2-5, with D perhaps matching TRBD1 or TRBD2 (5 bases each). The V end was cut by 2 bases, the J end by 1 base, with 12 bases between. Germline CDR1 reads SGDLS; CDR2 reads YYNGEE. The CDR3 extends over 15 amino acids. The CDR3 reads CASSVRPGAQETQYF. The CDR3 DNA reads as TGTGCCAGCAGCGTTCGTCCCGGGGCCCAAGAGACCCAGTACTTC.

The chain links TRBV27 to TRBJ2-5; the D call may be TRBD1 or TRBD2 (5 bases each). Germline V lookup: CDR1 MNHEY, CDR2 SMNVEV (reference sequence). Trimming left V 8 bases short and J 5 bases short, with 15 bases between. The CDR3 runs to 13 residues. The CDR3 nucleotides are TGTGCCAGCGTTAAGAGGGGTCAGGAGACCCAGTACTTC. Its protein is CASVKRGQETQYF.

V is TRBV3-1 and J is TRBJ1-1; D might be TRBD1 (5 bases). This CDR3 is 13 amino acids long. From germline, CDR1 is LGHDT and CDR2 YNNKEL (reference sequence). V lost 6 bases and J 3 bases, leaving 11 bases between the germline ends. CDR3 in amino acids: CASRFTGDTEAFF. The CDR3 coding sequence is TGTGCCAGCAGGTTTACGGGGGACACTGAAGCTTTCTTT.

The chain combines TRBV29-1 with TRBJ2-2; 7 nucleotides align to TRBD1. Germline V lookup: CDR1 SQVTM, CDR2 ANQGSEA. Unmatched junction bases numbered 5, after V lost 6 bases and J lost 1 base. This CDR3 is built from 14 residues. The CDR3 coding sequence is TGCAGCGTACGGGGACAGATGAACACCGGGGAGCTGTTTTTT. This translates into CSVRGQMNTGELFF.

This clonotype was seen more than once but under ten times. This rearrangement joins TRBV12-3 or TRBV12-4 to TRBJ2-2; tentatively, D is TRBD1 (6 bases). V was cut by 4 bases and J by 4 bases, with 13 bases left in between. The CDR3 spans 15 residues. The CDR3 loop reads CASSWLGHSTGELFF. The DNA for the CDR3 is TGTGCCAGCAGTTGGTTGGGACACTCCACCGGGGAGCTGTTTTTT.

This clonotype was seen only a few times. V is TRBV7-9 and J is TRBJ1-5; D gene unclear. Germline CDR1 and CDR2: SEHNR and FQNEAQ (reference sequence). CDR3 length equals 12 residues. CDR3 sequence reads: CASGDSNQPQHF. CDR3 DNA: TGTGCGAGCGGAGATAGCAATCAGCCCCAGCATTTT.

This clonotype was counted only a few times. V usage is TRBV6-1 and J usage is TRBJ1-6; no definite D call. There are 17 residues in the CDR3. The germline V and J ends were trimmed by 4 bases and 2 bases, with 15 bases remaining between them. The germline V gene has CDR1 MNHNS and CDR2 SASEGT. The CDR3 is CASSVGRMSTYNSPLHF. The CDR3 bases are TGTGCCAGCAGTGTTGGACGCATGTCTACCTATAATTCACCCCTCCACTTT.

Here the CDR3 reads CSAHDRTYNEQFF. DNA of the CDR3: TGCAGTGCCCACGACCGCACTTACAATGAGCAGTTCTTC. The rearrangement links TRBV20-1 to TRBJ2-1, with unresolved D. V was shortened by 6 bases and J by 4 bases, with 13 bases between the two germline ends. The CDR3 spans 13 residues. From germline, CDR1 is DFQATT and CDR2 SNEGSKA (reference sequence).